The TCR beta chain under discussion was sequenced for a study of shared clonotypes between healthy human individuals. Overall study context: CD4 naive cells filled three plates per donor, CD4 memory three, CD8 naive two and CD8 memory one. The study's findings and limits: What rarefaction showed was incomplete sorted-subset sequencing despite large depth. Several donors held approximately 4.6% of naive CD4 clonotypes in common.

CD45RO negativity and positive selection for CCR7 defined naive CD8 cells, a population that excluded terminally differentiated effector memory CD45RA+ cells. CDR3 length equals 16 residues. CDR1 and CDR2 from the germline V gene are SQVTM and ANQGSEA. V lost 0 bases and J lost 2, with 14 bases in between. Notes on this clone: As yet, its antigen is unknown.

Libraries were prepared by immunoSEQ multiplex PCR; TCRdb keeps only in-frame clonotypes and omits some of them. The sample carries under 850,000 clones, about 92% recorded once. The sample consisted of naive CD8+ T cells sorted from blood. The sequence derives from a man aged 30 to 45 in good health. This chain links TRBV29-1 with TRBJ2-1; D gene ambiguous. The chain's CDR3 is CSVEDTAVVPYNEQFF. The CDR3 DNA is TGCAGCGTTGAAGACACTGCCGTGGTCCCCTACAATGAGCAGTTCTTC.